These 26 T cell receptor beta chains were sequenced from one sample in a study of T-cell memory formation after mild COVID-19. MiXCR, applied by TCRdb to the 5' RACE reads, yields one record per CDR3 protein. The data show approximately 290,000 distinct CDR3 sequences, just under 20% seen once. The material sequenced was PBMCs or a T cell subset sorted from them (not recorded which). All receptors come from a man aged 18 to 29 who had mild COVID-19 (a few samples of this study predate the infection). Cell type and time point are not known.

V and J are TRBV5-1 and TRBJ1-1; 7 positions agree with TRBD1. Per the germline V gene, CDR1 is SGHRS and CDR2 is YFSETQ. The CDR3 runs 16 residues. Trimming cost V 4 bases and J 1 base; bases outside gene matches: 10. The chain's CDR3 is CASSIQGPRSNTEAFF. CDR3 nucleotides: TGCGCCAGCAGCATACAGGGGCCGCGATCGAACACTGAAGCTTTCTTT.

This clonotype turned up a few times. This chain's CDR3 is CASSFTRRDEQFF. CDR3 coding DNA: TGCGCCAGCAGCTTTACAAGGAGGGACGAGCAGTTCTTC. V usage is TRBV5-1 and J usage is TRBJ2-1; a possible D gene is TRBD2 (6 bases). V lost 2 bases, J lost 10 bases, and 13 bases lay in between. Germline V gene data show CDR1 as SGHRS and CDR2 as YFSETQ. This CDR3 region has 13 residues.

CDR3 region: CAISRTGGHGYTF. The CDR3 DNA reads as TGTGCCATCAGCCGAACAGGGGGTCATGGCTACACCTTC. The chain is built from TRBV10-3 and TRBJ1-2; 8 bases align to TRBD1. CDR1 is ENHRY, CDR2 SYGVKD, per germline. This CDR3 is built from 13 residues. V dropped 6 bases and J dropped 6; count of bases not matched to a gene: 6.

This clonotype has just a few counts. The chain links TRBV3-2 to TRBJ2-5; the table gives TRBD1 as D, unverified against the DNA. TRBV3-2 is a pseudogene. CDR3 size: 15 residues. CDR3 in DNA: TGTGCCCAGGACCAGGGACAGACGTACCAAGAGACCCAGTACTTC. Its translation: CAQDQGQTYQETQYF.

This clonotype was counted only a few times. V gene TRBV15 combines with J gene TRBJ2-7; 10 positions agree with TRBD1. The V segment lost 5 bases and the J segment 4 bases; nucleotides outside the gene matches: 2. Germline CDR1 and CDR2: LNHNV and YYDKDF (reference sequence). The CDR3 runs to 13 residues. The CDR3 here is CATSWTGGYEQYF. In DNA form, the CDR3 reads TGTGCCACCAGCTGGACAGGGGGTTACGAGCAGTACTTC.

The chain couples TRBV28 to TRBJ2-7, with 8 bases fitting TRBD1. Germline CDR1 and CDR2: MDHEN and SYDVKM. The CDR3 contains 15 residues. The trim removed 3 bases at V and 4 bases at J, leaving 8 bases unmatched. In DNA, the CDR3 is TGTGCCAGCAGTTTCTCAGGGGGCCAGCTTTACGAGCAGTACGTC. Translating it yields CASSFSGGQLYEQYV.

This chain links TRBV7-9 with TRBJ2-1; 11 bases agree with TRBD2. Trimming removed 6 bases from V and 6 bases from J; junction bases left unmatched: 1. Germline V gives CDR1 SEHNR, CDR2 FQNEAQ (reference sequence). CDR3 length: 13 residues. DNA of the CDR3: TGTGCCAGCAGAACTAGCGGGGGCAATGAGCAGTTCTTC. Its translation is CASRTSGGNEQFF.

The rearrangement uses TRBV29-1 and TRBJ1-1; TRBD1 might be the D (5 bases). The CDR3 is made up of 13 amino acids. Trimming shortened V by 7 bases and J by 1 base, and 13 bases separated the two germline ends. Germline CDR1 reads SQVTM; CDR2 reads ANQGSEA. DNA of the CDR3: TGCAGCGCTTCGATCGGGGGGAACACTGAAGCTTTCTTT. Its protein is CSASIGGNTEAFF.

This clonotype came up a few times. DNA of the CDR3: TGTGCCATCAGTGGCGGGACAGGGGATCGGGAAAAACTGTTTTTT. Encoded protein: CAISGGTGDREKLFF. V is TRBV10-3 and J is TRBJ1-4; 10 nucleotides line up with TRBD1. The ends lost 4 bases at V and 8 bases at J; junction bases unmatched: 7. CDR1 and CDR2 from the germline V gene are ENHRY and SYGVKD. This CDR3 has 15 amino acids.

This clonotype was recorded a few times. This rearrangement joins TRBV5-1 to TRBJ1-1, with D unresolved. V gave up 5 bases and J gave up 4 bases, with 9 bases separating them. The CDR3 spans 12 residues. CDR1 is SGHRS, CDR2 YFSETQ, per germline. CDR3 amino acids: CASSDGPTEAFF. The CDR3 coding sequence is TGCGCCAGCAGTGACGGACCCACTGAAGCTTTCTTT.

The V and J genes are TRBV7-2 and TRBJ1-5; D call uncertain. CDR1 is SGHTA and CDR2 is FQGNSA in the germline V gene. CDR3 length: 13 residues. V lost 1 base to trimming and J lost 6 bases, with 7 bases between them. The CDR3 DNA follows: TGTGCCAGCAGCTTAGATTGGACTCAGCCCCAGCATTTT. Its protein is CASSLDWTQPQHF. Supplemented by reference TRBV7-2 and TRBJ1-5, the full variable domain reads GAGVSQSPSNKVTEKGKDVELRCDPISGHTALYWYRQSLGQGLEFLIYFQGNSAPDKSGLPSDRFSAERTGGSVSTLTIQRTQQEDSAVYLCASSLDWTQPQHFGDGTRLSIL.

The rearrangement links TRBV7-9 to TRBJ1-6; D remains unclear. With 5 bases removed from V and 10 bases from J, the gap between germline ends came to 15 bases. In germline, CDR1 is SEHNR, CDR2 FQNEAQ (reference sequence). The CDR3 is 14 amino acids. The CDR3 reads CASSVTRVGSPLHF. The CDR3 DNA reads TGTGCCAGCAGCGTGACAAGGGTAGGCTCACCCCTCCACTTT.

This clonotype appeared a few times. The J gene is TRBJ2-2, the V gene TRBV5-1; no clear D gene. The germline V and J ends were trimmed by 0 bases and 5 bases, with 11 bases remaining between them. The CDR3 has 15 residues. CDR1 is SGHRS, CDR2 YFSETQ, per germline. The CDR3 loop reads CASSLEGPPTGELFF. The CDR3 DNA sequence: TGCGCCAGCAGCTTGGAGGGTCCTCCGACCGGGGAGCTGTTTTTT.

This clonotype turned up a few times. This chain connects TRBV12-3 or TRBV12-4 to TRBJ2-5, with TRBD1 matching 9 bases. Unmatched junction bases numbered 6, after V lost 7 bases and J lost 6 bases. The CDR3 consists of 13 residues. The CDR3: CASNPGQGQTQYF. Here the CDR3 DNA reads TGTGCCAGCAACCCGGGACAGGGTCAGACCCAGTACTTC.

This clonotype was seen at least ten times. The rearrangement links TRBV2 to TRBJ2-7; TRBD1 matches at 7 bases. V lost 9 bases, J lost 0 bases, and 5 bases stayed unmatched. The CDR3 consists of 13 residues. CDR1 and CDR2 from the germline V gene are SNHLY and FYNNEI. The CDR3 region has the DNA TGTGCCAGTGAGGGGACAGCCTCCTACGAGCAGTACTTC. It yields the protein CASEGTASYEQYF.

The chain couples TRBV12-3 or TRBV12-4 to TRBJ1-4; 8 bases agree with TRBD1. The V segment lost 6 bases and the J segment 3 bases; nucleotides outside the gene matches: 3. CDR3 length: 14 residues. This CDR3 reads CASRRTGPNEKLFF. CDR3 coding DNA: TGTGCCAGCAGGCGGACAGGGCCTAATGAAAAACTGTTTTTT.

This clonotype occurred a few times. The V gene is TRBV4-1, the J gene TRBJ2-1; the D is unclear. The CDR3 is 15 amino acids. Germline-derived CDR1 and CDR2 are MGHRA and YSYEKL. Trimming removed 2 bases at V and 0 bases at J, with 8 bases between. The CDR3, as DNA: TGCGCCAGCAGCCAACTAGGAAGCTCCTACAATGAGCAGTTCTTC. Translation gives CASSQLGSSYNEQFF.

This rearrangement joins TRBV7-2 to TRBJ1-1, with TRBD1 matching over 7 bases. V was pared by 5 bases and J by 8 bases, with 11 bases of the junction left unmatched. The germline V gene encodes CDR1 SGHTA and CDR2 FQGNSA. The CDR3 totals 14 residues. CDR3 amino acids: CASSPTGRGWEAFF. The CDR3 coding sequence is TGTGCCAGCAGCCCGACAGGGCGCGGCTGGGAAGCTTTCTTT.

This clonotype was counted between two and nine times. The chain couples TRBV27 to TRBJ2-7; D perhaps matches TRBD1 (5 bases). This CDR3 has 11 amino acids. The germline V gene has CDR1 MNHEY and CDR2 SMNVEV (reference sequence). The V gene lost 8 bases and the J gene lost 6 bases, with 11 bases spanning the gap. Here the CDR3 reads CASVQGSEQYV. CDR3 nucleotide sequence: TGTGCCAGCGTTCAGGGTAGCGAGCAGTACGTC.

This clonotype turned up a few times. This chain connects TRBV5-1 to TRBJ2-7; TRBD1 matches at 11 bases. The CDR3 consists of 15 residues. The V segment lost 3 bases and the J segment 3 bases; nucleotides outside the gene matches: 5. Per the germline V gene, CDR1 is SGHRS and CDR2 is YFSETQ. The CDR3 nucleotides read TGCGCCAGCAGCTCCGGGACAGGGGGAATCTACGAGCAGTACTTC. Translation gives CASSSGTGGIYEQYF.

This rearrangement joins TRBV10-3 to TRBJ2-1; either TRBD1 or TRBD2 may fit D (5 bases each). CDR1 ENHRY and CDR2 SYGVKD come from the germline V gene. The length of the CDR3 is 14 residues. Trimming shortened V by 0 bases and J by 7 bases, and 10 bases separated the two germline ends. CDR3: CAISESGEQNEQFF. DNA of the CDR3: TGTGCCATCAGTGAGTCAGGGGAGCAGAATGAGCAGTTCTTC.

V gene TRBV18 combines with J gene TRBJ2-3; D is possibly TRBD1 (6 bases). Germline V gene lookup returns CDR1 KGHSH and CDR2 LQKENI. This CDR3 has 16 amino acids. With 3 bases removed from V and 0 bases from J, the gap between germline ends came to 13 bases. The chain's CDR3 is CASSPDRTASTDTQYF. The CDR3 DNA reads TGTGCCAGCTCACCGGACAGAACCGCTAGCACAGATACGCAGTATTTT. Drawing the rest from reference TRBV18 and TRBJ2-3, the complete variable domain is NAGVMQNPRHLVRRRGQEARLRCSPMKGHSHVYWYRQLPEEGLKFMVYLQKENIIDESGMPKERFSAEFPKEGPSILRIQQVVRGDSAAYFCASSPDRTASTDTQYFGPGTRLTVL.

This chain links TRBV7-9 with TRBJ1-6; D is ambiguous. The CDR3 sequence is 14 residues long. Germline CDR1 SEHNR, CDR2 FQNEAQ (reference sequence). V was shortened by 6 bases and J by 6 bases, with 12 bases between the two germline ends. CDR3 nucleotides: TGTGCCAGCAGGCGACGGGCCGTTAATTCACCCCTCCACTTT. Encoded protein: CASRRRAVNSPLHF.

This clonotype was seen ten or more times. CDR3 sequence: CASSLLSPRTANYGYTF. CDR3 nucleotide sequence: TGTGCCAGCAGCTTATTATCCCCCCGGACAGCCAACTATGGCTACACCTTC. V gene TRBV11-2 combines with J gene TRBJ1-2; a possible D gene is TRBD1 (6 bases). The V end lost 2 bases, the J end lost 2 bases, and 18 bases lay between the germline ends. CDR3 length equals 17 residues. Germline loops: CDR1 SGHAT, CDR2 FQNNGV.

The chain employs TRBV28 and TRBJ1-1, with D maybe TRBD1 (5 bases). CDR1 MDHEN and CDR2 SYDVKM come from the germline V gene. Trimming took off 4 bases at V and 6 bases at J, with 15 bases between the two ends. The CDR3 is made up of 14 amino acids. In nucleotides, the CDR3 is TGTGCCAGCAGTTCCCACAAGGGGATCTCTGAAGCTTTCTTT. It translates to CASSSHKGISEAFF.

This clonotype was counted between two and nine times. The chain joins TRBV10-3 to TRBJ1-6; 7 bases are shared with TRBD1. Germline V gene data show CDR1 as ENHRY and CDR2 as SYGVKD. This CDR3 contains 14 residues. Trimming took 3 bases from V and 7 from J; bases not matched to a gene: 3. This CDR3 reads CAISDRGKNSPLHF. The CDR3 DNA reads TGTGCCATCAGTGACAGGGGGAAGAATTCACCCCTCCACTTT.